The rows below give T cell receptor beta chains drawn from one sample of a study of identical twins. TCRdb re-analysed the 5' RACE reads in MiXCR, keeping a single row per CDR3 protein. In the table there are roughly 230,000 distinct CDR3 sequences, about 8.3% of which are singletons. These data were likewise used in another study, on yellow fever vaccine responses in identical twins.

The specimen was CD8+ T cells sorted from blood. Every receptor here comes from a woman younger than 35 in good health. The CDR3 runs from the conserved cysteine through the conserved F or W. A D gene is named only where the DNA matches it firmly. Expanded clones are given a class, and other clones once, few, many or no size at all.

D gene,J gene,clone size,V gene,CDR3 DNA,CDR3 protein
NA,TRBJ2-1,few,TRBV7-2,TGTGCCAGCAGCTTCCTGGCTAGTTGGAATGAGCAGTTCTTC,CASSFLASWNEQFF
NA,TRBJ2-3,NA,TRBV28,TGTGCCAGCAGTCCTAGGATACTAGCTAGCACAGATACGCAGTATTTT,CASSPRILASTDTQYF
NA,TRBJ2-7,few,TRBV7-2,TGTGCCAGCAGCCCGACTACCTACGAGCAGTACTTC,CASSPTTYEQYF
NA,TRBJ2-5,few,TRBV12-3/TRBV12-4,TGTGCCAGCAGTTTCTTAGGGATACAAGAGACCCAGTACTTC,CASSFLGIQETQYF
NA,TRBJ1-1,few,TRBV3-1,TGTGCCAGCAGCCAGCTGGACGGGCCCACTGAAGCTTTCTTT,CASSQLDGPTEAFF
NA,TRBJ2-7,NA,TRBV6-1,TGTGCCAGCAGCCCCATACGGGGACTCTACGAGCAGTACTTC,CASSPIRGLYEQYF
TRBD2,TRBJ2-7,NA,TRBV4-3,TGCGCCAGCAGCCAAGATATGACTAGCGGGAGCTCCTACGAGCAGTACTTC,CASSQDMTSGSSYEQYF
NA,TRBJ2-1,few,TRBV7-9,TGTGCCAGCAGCCCCGTCGGCGATGAGCAGTTCTTC,CASSPVGDEQFF
NA,TRBJ1-1,many,TRBV29-1,TGCAGCGTGAGACAAGGGAGAACTGAAGCTTTCTTT,CSVRQGRTEAFF
TRBD2,TRBJ2-7,NA,TRBV6-1,TGTGCCAGCAGACCGCGGGCGGGAGGTACCTACGAGCAGTACTTC,CASRPRAGGTYEQYF
NA,TRBJ1-4,NA,TRBV10-3,TGTGCCATCAGTGAACAGGGCCCGGGACTGGCAACTAATGAAAAACTGTTTTTT,CAISEQGPGLATNEKLFF
TRBD2,TRBJ2-5,NA,TRBV9,TGTGCCAGCAGCGCCCTAGCGGGGGTACAAGAGACCCAGTACTTC,CASSALAGVQETQYF
TRBD2,TRBJ2-7,many,TRBV12-3/TRBV12-4,TGTGCCAGCAGTCCGGGACTAGCGGGTACCCCTACGGAGCAGTACTTC,CASSPGLAGTPTEQYF
NA,TRBJ1-2,few,TRBV2,TGTGCCAGCAACAGCTATTGGCCTAACTATGGCTACACCTTC,CASNSYWPNYGYTF
TRBD2,TRBJ2-1,few,TRBV4-3,TGCGCCAGCAGCCAAGATCAGGCGGGAGGGCCCTACAATGAGCAGTTCTTC,CASSQDQAGGPYNEQFF
NA,TRBJ2-2,few,TRBV20-1,TGCAGTGCTAGACGAGGCGCGGGATCGGGCACCGGGGAGCTGTTTTTT,CSARRGAGSGTGELFF
NA,TRBJ1-1,NA,TRBV19,TGTGCCAGTAGTACGCTAGGGGGTCATTCGAACACTGAAGCTTTCTTT,CASSTLGGHSNTEAFF
NA,TRBJ1-1,few,TRBV4-3,TGCGCCAGCAGCCTGACGCAGAACACTGAAGCTTTCTTT,CASSLTQNTEAFF
NA,TRBJ1-1,NA,TRBV11-2,TGTGCCAGCAGCCAGCGGGGACCGATGAACACTGAAGCTTTCTTT,CASSQRGPMNTEAFF
NA,TRBJ2-7,NA,TRBV9,TGTGCCAGCAGCGTAGGTGGGGGGACGAACGAGCAGTACTTC,CASSVGGGTNEQYF
TRBD2,TRBJ2-3,many,TRBV29-1,TGCAGCGTTGAAGATCTTAATGGCGGGGGGGCCACAGATACGCAGTATTTT,CSVEDLNGGGATDTQYF
NA,TRBJ2-3,many,TRBV20-1,TGCAGTGCTAGTGGCGGGGCGGGGTACACAGATACGCAGTATTTT,CSASGGAGYTDTQYF
NA,TRBJ2-7,NA,TRBV10-3,TGTGCCATCAGTGACCTGGACATTTCCTACGAGCAGTACTTC,CAISDLDISYEQYF
NA,TRBJ2-1,many,TRBV10-1,TGCGCCAGCAGTGATTTGGGTGGTCCTGACAATGAGCAGTTCTTC,CASSDLGGPDNEQFF
NA,TRBJ2-4,many,TRBV12-3/TRBV12-4,TGTGCCAGCAGTTCAATTGAGCGGAACATTCAGTACTTC,CASSSIERNIQYF
NA,TRBJ2-7,few,TRBV7-8,TGTGCCAGCAGGTTCATGGCAACCTACGAGCAGTACTTC,CASRFMATYEQYF
NA,TRBJ2-7,few,TRBV24-1,TGTGCCACCAGTGACAACGACAGCTACGAGCAGTACTTC,CATSDNDSYEQYF
NA,TRBJ2-7,many,TRBV12-3/TRBV12-4,TGTGCCAGCAGTTTGACGGATACCTACGAGCAGTACTTC,CASSLTDTYEQYF
NA,TRBJ2-7,NA,TRBV24-1,TGTGCCACCAGTGATGGGGGAAAAGTCTACGAGCAGTACTTC,CATSDGGKVYEQYF
NA,TRBJ2-7,NA,TRBV5-6,TGTGCCAGCAGCCCGTGGCGGGGAGGCTCCCACGAGCAGTACTTC,CASSPWRGGSHEQYF
TRBD2,TRBJ2-7,many,TRBV7-2,TGTGCCAGCAGCTTAGATAGCGGGAGCCGCGAGCAGTACTTC,CASSLDSGSREQYF
NA,TRBJ2-3,few,TRBV12-3/TRBV12-4,TGTGCCAGCAGTTTCGGGTCAGCCTACACAGATACGCAGTATTTT,CASSFGSAYTDTQYF
TRBD1,TRBJ2-7,NA,TRBV20-1,TGCAGTGGCGGAACAGGGGGCATGAAGTCCTACGAGCAGTACTTC,CSGGTGGMKSYEQYF
TRBD1,TRBJ2-7,once,TRBV4-1,TGCGCCAGCAGCCAAGAAGTGGGGACAGACGAGCAGTACTTC,CASSQEVGTDEQYF
TRBD2,TRBJ2-3,NA,TRBV27,TGTGCCAGCAGTATCGTCCTAGCGGCCACAGATACGCAGTATTTT,CASSIVLAATDTQYF
NA,TRBJ2-1,few,TRBV10-1,TGCGCCAGCAGTGAGTCATGGACTACCGGCAATGAGCAGTTCTTC,CASSESWTTGNEQFF
NA,TRBJ2-2,NA,TRBV20-1,TGCAGTGCCGCCCCGTACAGAAACACCGGGGAGCTGTTTTTT,CSAAPYRNTGELFF
NA,TRBJ2-1,NA,TRBV28,TGTGCCAGCAATCCGTATCGCGGAGCGGAGTCCTACAATGAGCAGTTCTTC,CASNPYRGAESYNEQFF
NA,TRBJ2-3,many,TRBV7-9,TGTGCCAGCAGCTTTAGTAGCACAGATACGCAGTATTTT,CASSFSSTDTQYF
NA,TRBJ2-5,NA,TRBV3-1,TGTGCCAGCACCCAATTCAAGGAGGAGGGTCTGGAGACCCAGTACTTC,CASTQFKEEGLETQYF
NA,TRBJ1-5,NA,TRBV6-5,TGTGCCAGCAGTTACTCGGCGAGGCAGCCCCAGCATTTT,CASSYSARQPQHF